A selection of T cell receptor beta chains follows, all from one sample in a study of T-cell memory formation after mild COVID-19. MiXCR, applied by TCRdb to the 5' RACE reads, yields one record per CDR3 protein. The profile shows about 400,000 distinct CDR3 sequences, 15% to 20% of them singletons. The source material was PBMCs or a T cell subset sorted from them (not recorded which). The receptors originated from a man younger than 35 who had mild COVID-19 (a few samples of this study predate the infection). Cell type and time point are not known. CDR3s include the opening cysteine and the closing phenylalanine or tryptophan. The order of the fields is clone size, D gene, V gene, J gene, CDR3 protein, CDR3 DNA. D genes are given only for firm matches. A row's size may be missing; if present it is once, few, many or a size class.

>few|-|TRBV7-2|TRBJ2-1
CASSLDFLNEQFF
TGTGCCAGCAGCCTTGACTTCCTCAATGAGCAGTTCTTC
>-|-|TRBV28|TRBJ1-6
CASSLSGSSYNSPLHF
TGTGCCAGCAGTTTATCGGGGAGCTCCTATAATTCACCCCTCCACTTT
>-|TRBD1|TRBV9|TRBJ2-1
CASSRGQGNDEQFF
TGTGCCAGCAGCAGAGGACAGGGGAACGATGAGCAGTTCTTC
>-|TRBD2|TRBV7-2|TRBJ2-2
CASARAGGGGELFF
TGTGCCAGCGCCCGAGCGGGGGGGGGCGGGGAGCTGTTTTTT
>-|-|TRBV3-1|TRBJ2-2
CASSQDLRNTGELFF
TGTGCCAGCAGCCAAGATCTCAGAAACACCGGGGAGCTGTTTTTT
>-|-|TRBV6-2/TRBV6-3|TRBJ2-1
CASSYLLAEQFF
TGTGCCAGCAGTTACCTTTTGGCGGAGCAGTTCTTC
>-|TRBD1|TRBV5-1|TRBJ1-1
CASSFKGAGTEAFF
TGCGCCAGCAGCTTCAAGGGGGCGGGTACTGAAGCTTTCTTT
>many|TRBD2|TRBV7-3|TRBJ2-5
CASSLNGGKETQYF
TGTGCCAGCAGCTTAAACGGGGGGAAAGAGACCCAGTACTTC
>few|-|TRBV27|TRBJ2-7
CASSTSWAGVYEQYF
-
>few|TRBD1|TRBV14|TRBJ2-5
CASSHLPGQEETQYF
TGTGCCAGCAGCCATCTACCCGGACAGGAAGAGACCCAGTACTTC
>many|-|TRBV12-3/TRBV12-4|TRBJ1-5
CASSTSRINQPQHF
TGTGCCAGCAGCACGTCACGGATCAATCAGCCCCAGCATTTT
>many|TRBD1|TRBV20-1|TRBJ1-6
CSARQGISPLHF
TGCAGTGCTCGACAGGGGATCTCACCCCTCCACTTT
>-|-|TRBV6-1|TRBJ1-2
CASTRAADYGYTF
TGTGCCAGCACGCGGGCAGCGGACTATGGCTACACCTTC
>many|-|TRBV20-1|TRBJ2-7
CSAAQGSYEQYF
TGCAGTGCTGCACAGGGTTCCTACGAGCAGTACTTC
>few|TRBD2|TRBV7-9|TRBJ2-3
CASSLGTSGGSNTQYF
TGTGCCAGCAGCCTGGGGACTAGCGGGGGCTCAAATACGCAGTATTTT
>few|-|TRBV4-3|TRBJ2-6
CASSRESRGEASGANVLTF
TGCGCCAGCAGCCGAGAATCCAGGGGGGAAGCCTCTGGGGCCAACGTCCTGACTTTC
>few|-|TRBV6-1|TRBJ1-2
CASRESQNYGYTF
TGTGCCAGCAGGGAAAGTCAGAACTATGGCTACACCTTC